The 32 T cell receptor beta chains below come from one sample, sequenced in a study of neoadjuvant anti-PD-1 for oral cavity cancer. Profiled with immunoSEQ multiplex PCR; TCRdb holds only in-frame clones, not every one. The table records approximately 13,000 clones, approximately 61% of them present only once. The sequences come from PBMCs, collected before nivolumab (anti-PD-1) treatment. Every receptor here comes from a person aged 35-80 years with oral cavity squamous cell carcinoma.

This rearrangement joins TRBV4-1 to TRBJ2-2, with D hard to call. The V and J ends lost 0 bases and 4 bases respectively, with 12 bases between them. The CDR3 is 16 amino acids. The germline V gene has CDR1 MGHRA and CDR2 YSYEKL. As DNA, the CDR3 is TGCGCCAGCAGCCAAGATATCAGGAGTCTCACCGGGGAGCTGTTTTTT. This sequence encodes CASSQDIRSLTGELFF.

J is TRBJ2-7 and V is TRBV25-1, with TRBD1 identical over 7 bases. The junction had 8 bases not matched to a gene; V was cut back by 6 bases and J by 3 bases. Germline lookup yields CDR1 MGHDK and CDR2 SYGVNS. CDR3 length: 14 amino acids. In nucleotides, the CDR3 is TGTGCCAGCAGAAGTAGGGGGCTAGGCTACGAGCAGTACTTC. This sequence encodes CASRSRGLGYEQYF.

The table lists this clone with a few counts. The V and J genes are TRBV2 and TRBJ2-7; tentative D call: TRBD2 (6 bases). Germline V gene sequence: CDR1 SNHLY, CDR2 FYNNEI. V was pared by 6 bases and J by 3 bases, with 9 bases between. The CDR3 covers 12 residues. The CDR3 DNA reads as TGTGCCAGCAGGACGGGAGACTACGAGCAGTACTTC. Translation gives CASRTGDYEQYF.

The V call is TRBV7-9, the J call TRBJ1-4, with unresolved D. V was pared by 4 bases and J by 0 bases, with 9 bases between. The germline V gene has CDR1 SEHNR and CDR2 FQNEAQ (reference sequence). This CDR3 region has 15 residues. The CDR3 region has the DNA TGTGCCAGCAGCTCCCCGGGCTCAACTAATGAAAAACTGTTTTTT. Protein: CASSSPGSTNEKLFF.

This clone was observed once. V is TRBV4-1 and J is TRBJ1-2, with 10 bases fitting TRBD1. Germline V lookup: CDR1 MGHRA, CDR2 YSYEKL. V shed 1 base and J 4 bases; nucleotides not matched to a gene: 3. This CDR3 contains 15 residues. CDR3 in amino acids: CASSQGQGAVYGYTF. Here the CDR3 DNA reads TGCGCCAGCAGCCAAGGACAGGGGGCAGTCTATGGCTACACCTTC.

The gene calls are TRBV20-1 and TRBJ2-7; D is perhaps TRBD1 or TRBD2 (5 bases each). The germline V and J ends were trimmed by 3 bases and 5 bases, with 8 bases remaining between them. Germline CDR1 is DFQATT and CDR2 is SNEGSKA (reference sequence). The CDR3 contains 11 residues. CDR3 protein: CSASRDHEQYF. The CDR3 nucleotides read TGCAGTGCTAGCAGGGACCACGAGCAGTACTTC.

The CDR3 reads CASSYTVSGNTIYF. CDR3 nucleotides: TGTGCCAGCAGTTATACGGTCTCTGGAAACACCATATATTTT. The chain links TRBV6-5 to TRBJ1-3; D gene ambiguous. The CDR3 spans 14 residues. The V gene's germline CDR1 is MNHEY and CDR2 SVGAGI. V was pared by 3 bases and J by 0 bases, with 6 bases between.

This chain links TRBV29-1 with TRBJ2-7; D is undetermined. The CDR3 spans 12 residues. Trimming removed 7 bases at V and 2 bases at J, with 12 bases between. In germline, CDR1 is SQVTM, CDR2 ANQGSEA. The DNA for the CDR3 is TGCAGCGCTCGAGGATCTCCCTACGAGCAGTACTTC. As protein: CSARGSPYEQYF.

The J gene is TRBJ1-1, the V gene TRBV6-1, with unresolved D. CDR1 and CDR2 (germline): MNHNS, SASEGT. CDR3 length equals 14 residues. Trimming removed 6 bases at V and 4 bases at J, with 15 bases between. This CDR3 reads CASSDKIMGTEAFF. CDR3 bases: TGTGCCAGCAGCGATAAAATTATGGGCACTGAAGCTTTCTTT.

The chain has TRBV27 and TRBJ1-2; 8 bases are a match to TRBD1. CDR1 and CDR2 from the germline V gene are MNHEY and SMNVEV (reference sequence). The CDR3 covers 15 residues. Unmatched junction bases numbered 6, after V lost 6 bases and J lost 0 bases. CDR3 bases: TGTGCCAGCAGCTCGACAGGGGCCACTAACTATGGCTACACCTTC. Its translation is CASSSTGATNYGYTF.

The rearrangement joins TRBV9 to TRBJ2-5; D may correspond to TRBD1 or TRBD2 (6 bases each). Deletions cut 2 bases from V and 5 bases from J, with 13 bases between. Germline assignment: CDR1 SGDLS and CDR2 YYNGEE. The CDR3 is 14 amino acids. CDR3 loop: CASSVRPGAETQYF. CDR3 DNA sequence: TGTGCCAGCAGCGTTCGACCGGGGGCTGAGACCCAGTACTTC.

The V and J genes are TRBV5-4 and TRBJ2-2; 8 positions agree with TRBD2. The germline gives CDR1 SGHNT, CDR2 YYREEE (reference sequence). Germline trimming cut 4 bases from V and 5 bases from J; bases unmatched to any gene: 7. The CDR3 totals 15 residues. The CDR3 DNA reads TGTGCCAGCAGCATTTTAGCGGGACGAACCGGGGAGCTGTTTTTT. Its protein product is CASSILAGRTGELFF.

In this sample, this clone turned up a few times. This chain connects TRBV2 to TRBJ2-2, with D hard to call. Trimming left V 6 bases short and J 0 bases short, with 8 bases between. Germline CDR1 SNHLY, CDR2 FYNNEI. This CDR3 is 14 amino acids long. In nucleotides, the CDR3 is TGTGCCAGCAGGGCCAGCCCGAACACCGGGGAGCTGTTTTTT. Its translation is CASRASPNTGELFF. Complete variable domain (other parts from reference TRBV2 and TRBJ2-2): EPEVTQTPSHQVTQMGQEVILRCVPISNHLYFYWYRQILGQKVEFLVSFYNNEISEKSEIFDDQFSVERPDGSNFTLKIRSTKLEDSAMYFCASRASPNTGELFFGEGSRLTVL.

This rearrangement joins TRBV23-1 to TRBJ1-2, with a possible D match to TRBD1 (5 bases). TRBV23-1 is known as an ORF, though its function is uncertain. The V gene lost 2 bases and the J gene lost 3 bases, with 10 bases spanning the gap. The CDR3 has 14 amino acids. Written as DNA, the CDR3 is TGCGCCAGCAGTCAACTGGGACGATACTATGGCTACACCTTC. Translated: CASSQLGRYYGYTF.

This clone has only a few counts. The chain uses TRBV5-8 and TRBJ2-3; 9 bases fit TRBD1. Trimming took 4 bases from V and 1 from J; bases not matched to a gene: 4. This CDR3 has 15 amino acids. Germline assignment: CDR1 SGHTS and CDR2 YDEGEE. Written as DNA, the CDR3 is TGTGCCAGCAGCCAGGACAGGGGCCGCACAGATACGCAGTATTTT. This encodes CASSQDRGRTDTQYF.

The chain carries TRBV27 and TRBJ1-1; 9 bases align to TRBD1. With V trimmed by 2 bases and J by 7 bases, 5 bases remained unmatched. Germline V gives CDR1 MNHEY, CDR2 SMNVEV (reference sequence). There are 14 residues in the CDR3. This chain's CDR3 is CASSLGTGYNEAFF. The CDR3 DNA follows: TGTGCCAGCAGTTTAGGGACAGGGTACAATGAAGCTTTCTTT.

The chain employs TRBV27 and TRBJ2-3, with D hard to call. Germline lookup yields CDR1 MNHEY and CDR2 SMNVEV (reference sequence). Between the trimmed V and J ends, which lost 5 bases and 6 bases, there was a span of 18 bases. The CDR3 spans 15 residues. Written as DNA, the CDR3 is TGTGCCAGCAGTACCCGGCCGTCTTTAATCGATACGCAGTATTTT. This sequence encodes CASSTRPSLIDTQYF.

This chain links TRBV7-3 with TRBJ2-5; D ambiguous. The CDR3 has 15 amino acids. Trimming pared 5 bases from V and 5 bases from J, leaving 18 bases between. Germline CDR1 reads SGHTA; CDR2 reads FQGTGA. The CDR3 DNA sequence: TGTGCCAGCAGCAGCTGGGGTTGGGGTCAGGAGACCCAGTACTTC. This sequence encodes CASSSWGWGQETQYF.

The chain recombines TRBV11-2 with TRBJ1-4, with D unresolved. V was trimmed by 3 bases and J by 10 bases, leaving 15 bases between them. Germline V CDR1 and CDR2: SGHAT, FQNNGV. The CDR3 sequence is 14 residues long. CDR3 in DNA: TGTGCCAGCAGCTTCAGTGGTATGGGCAGAAAACTGTTTTTT. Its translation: CASSFSGMGRKLFF. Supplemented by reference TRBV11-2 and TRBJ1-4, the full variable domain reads EAGVAQSPRYKIIEKRQSVAFWCNPISGHATLYWYQQILGQGPKLLIQFQNNGVVDDSQLPKDRFSAERLKGVDSTLKIQPAKLEDSAVYLCASSFSGMGRKLFFGSGTQLSVL.

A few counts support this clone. CDR3 in DNA: TGTGCCAGCACCAAAAGCGGACAGGGGATTAGGAATGAGCAGTTCTTC. Translated, it gives CASTKSGQGIRNEQFF. The genes are TRBV11-3 and TRBJ2-1, with 9 bases that match TRBD1. Losses at the gene ends were 7 bases for V and 7 bases for J; bases not matched to a gene: 14. The CDR3 is 16 residues long. CDR1 is SGHNT, CDR2 YENEEA, per germline.

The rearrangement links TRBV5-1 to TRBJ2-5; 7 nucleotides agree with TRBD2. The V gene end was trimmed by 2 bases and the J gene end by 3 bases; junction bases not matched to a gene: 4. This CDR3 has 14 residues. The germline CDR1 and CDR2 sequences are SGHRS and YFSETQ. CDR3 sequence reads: CASSFGRTEETQYF. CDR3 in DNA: TGCGCCAGCAGCTTCGGGAGGACCGAAGAGACCCAGTACTTC.

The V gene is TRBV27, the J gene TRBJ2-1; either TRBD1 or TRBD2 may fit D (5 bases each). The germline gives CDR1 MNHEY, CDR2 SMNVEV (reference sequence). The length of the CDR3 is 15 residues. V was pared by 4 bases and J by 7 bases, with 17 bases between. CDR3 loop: CASSWPGPVGNEQFF. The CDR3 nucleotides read TGTGCCAGCAGTTGGCCGGGGCCGGTCGGGAATGAGCAGTTCTTC.

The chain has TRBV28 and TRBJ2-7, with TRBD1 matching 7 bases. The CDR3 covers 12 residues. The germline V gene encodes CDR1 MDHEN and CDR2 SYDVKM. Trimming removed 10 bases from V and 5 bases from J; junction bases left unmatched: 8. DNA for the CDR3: TGTGCCACCCAACAGGGGTGGCACGAGCAGTACTTC. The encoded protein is CATQQGWHEQYF.

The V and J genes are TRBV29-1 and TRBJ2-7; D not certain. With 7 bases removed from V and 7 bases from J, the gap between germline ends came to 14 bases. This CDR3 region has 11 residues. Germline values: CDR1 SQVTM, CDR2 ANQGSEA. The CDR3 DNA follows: TGCAGCGCTGGAAGATCCTCGGAGCAGTACTTC. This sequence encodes CSAGRSSEQYF.

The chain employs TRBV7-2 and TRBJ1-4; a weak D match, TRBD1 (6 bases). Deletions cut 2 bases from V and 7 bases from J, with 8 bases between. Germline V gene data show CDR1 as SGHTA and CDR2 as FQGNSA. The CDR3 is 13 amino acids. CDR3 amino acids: CASSLRTAEKLFF. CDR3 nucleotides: TGTGCCAGCAGCTTAAGGACAGCTGAAAAACTGTTTTTT.

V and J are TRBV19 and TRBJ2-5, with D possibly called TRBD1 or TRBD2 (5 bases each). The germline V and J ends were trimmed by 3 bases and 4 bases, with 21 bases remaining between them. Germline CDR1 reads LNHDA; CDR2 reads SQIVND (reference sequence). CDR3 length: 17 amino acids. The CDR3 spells CASSIPLAGKRGETQYF. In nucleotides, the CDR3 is TGTGCCAGTAGTATTCCCCTAGCCGGTAAGAGGGGAGAGACCCAGTACTTC. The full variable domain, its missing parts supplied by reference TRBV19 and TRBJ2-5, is DGGITQSPKYLFRKEGQNVTLSCEQNLNHDAMYWYRQDPGQGLRLIYYSQIVNDFQKGDIAEGYSVSREKKESFPLTVTSAQKNPTAFYLCASSIPLAGKRGETQYFGPGTRLLVL.

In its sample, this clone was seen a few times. Written as DNA, the CDR3 is TGTGCTAGTGGTTTGTCGTGGAACCCAGAGACCCAGTACTTC. Translation: CASGLSWNPETQYF. The chain employs TRBV12-5 and TRBJ2-5; no firm D call. Germline V CDR1 and CDR2: LGHNT, FRNRAP. Trimming removed 2 bases from V and 4 bases from J, with 11 bases in between. CDR3 length: 14 residues.

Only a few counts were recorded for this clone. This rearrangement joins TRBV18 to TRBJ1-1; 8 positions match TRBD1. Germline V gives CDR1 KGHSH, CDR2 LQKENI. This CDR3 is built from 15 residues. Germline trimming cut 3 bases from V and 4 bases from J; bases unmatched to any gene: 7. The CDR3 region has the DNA TGTGCCAGCTCACCGCCACAGGGGGGGAGCACTGAAGCTTTCTTT. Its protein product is CASSPPQGGSTEAFF.

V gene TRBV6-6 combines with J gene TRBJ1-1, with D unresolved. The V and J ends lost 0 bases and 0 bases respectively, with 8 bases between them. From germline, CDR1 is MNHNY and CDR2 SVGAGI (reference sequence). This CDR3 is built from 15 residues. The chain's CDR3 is CASSYSSQLNTEAFF. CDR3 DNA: TGTGCCAGCAGTTACTCCTCACAGCTGAACACTGAAGCTTTCTTT.

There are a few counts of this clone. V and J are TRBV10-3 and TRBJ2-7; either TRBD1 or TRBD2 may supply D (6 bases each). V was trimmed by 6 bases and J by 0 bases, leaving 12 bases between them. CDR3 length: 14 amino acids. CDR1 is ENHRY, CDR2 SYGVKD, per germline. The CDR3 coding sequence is TGTGCCATCAGGACAGGACTAAGCTCCTACGAGCAGTACTTC. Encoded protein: CAIRTGLSSYEQYF.

The chain's CDR3 is CASSSLEGGGSYEQYF. The CDR3 nucleotides are TGTGCCAGCAGCTCGCTTGAGGGGGGGGGCTCCTACGAGCAGTACTTC. The chain combines TRBV11-2 with TRBJ2-7, with D possibly being TRBD2 (7 bases). Looked up from germline, CDR1 is SGHAT and CDR2 is FQNNGV. V was trimmed by 4 bases and J by 0 bases, leaving 16 bases between them. This CDR3 has 16 amino acids.

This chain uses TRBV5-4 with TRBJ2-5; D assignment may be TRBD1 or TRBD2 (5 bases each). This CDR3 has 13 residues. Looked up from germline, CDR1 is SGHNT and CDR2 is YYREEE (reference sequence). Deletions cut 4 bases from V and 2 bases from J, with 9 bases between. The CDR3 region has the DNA TGTGCCAGCAGCACGGGACCTCAAGAGACCCAGTACTTC. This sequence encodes CASSTGPQETQYF.